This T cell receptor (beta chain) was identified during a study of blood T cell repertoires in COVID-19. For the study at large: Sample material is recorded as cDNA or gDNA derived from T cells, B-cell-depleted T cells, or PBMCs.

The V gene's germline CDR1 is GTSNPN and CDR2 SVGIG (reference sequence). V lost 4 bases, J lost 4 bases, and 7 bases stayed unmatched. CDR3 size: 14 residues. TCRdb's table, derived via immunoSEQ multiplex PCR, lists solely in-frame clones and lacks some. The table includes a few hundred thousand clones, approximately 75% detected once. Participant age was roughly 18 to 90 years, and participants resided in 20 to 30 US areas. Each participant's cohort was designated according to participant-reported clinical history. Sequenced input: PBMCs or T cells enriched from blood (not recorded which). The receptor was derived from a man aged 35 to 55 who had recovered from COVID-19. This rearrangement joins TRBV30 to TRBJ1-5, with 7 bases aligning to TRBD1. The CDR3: CAWKSGQSNQPQHF. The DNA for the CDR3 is TGTGCCTGGAAGTCGGGACAGTCTAATCAGCCCCAGCATTTT.